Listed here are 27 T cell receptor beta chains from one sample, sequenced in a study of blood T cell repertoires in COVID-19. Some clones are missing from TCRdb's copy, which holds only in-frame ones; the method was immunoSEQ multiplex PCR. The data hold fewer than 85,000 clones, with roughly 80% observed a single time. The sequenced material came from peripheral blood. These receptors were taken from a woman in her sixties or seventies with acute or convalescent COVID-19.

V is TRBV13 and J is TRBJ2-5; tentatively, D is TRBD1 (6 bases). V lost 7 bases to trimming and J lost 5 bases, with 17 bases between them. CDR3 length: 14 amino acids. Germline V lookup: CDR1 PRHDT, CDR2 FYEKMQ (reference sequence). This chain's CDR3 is CASTYRGGRETQYF. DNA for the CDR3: TGTGCCAGCACCTATAGAGGGGGTAGGGAGACCCAGTACTTC.

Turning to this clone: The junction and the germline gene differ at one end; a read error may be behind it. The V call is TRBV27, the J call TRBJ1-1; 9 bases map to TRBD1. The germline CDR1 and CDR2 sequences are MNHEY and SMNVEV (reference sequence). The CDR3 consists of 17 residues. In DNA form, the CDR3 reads TGTGCCAGCAGTTTCTCCGGACAGGGGAGTACCATTACTGGAGCTTTCTTT. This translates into CASSFSGQGSTITGAFF.

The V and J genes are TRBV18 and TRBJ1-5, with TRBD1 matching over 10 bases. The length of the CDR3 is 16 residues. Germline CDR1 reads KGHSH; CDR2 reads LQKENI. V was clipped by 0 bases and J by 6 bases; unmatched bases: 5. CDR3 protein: CASSPPLGQGSQPQHF. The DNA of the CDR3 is TGTGCCAGCTCACCACCCTTGGGACAGGGGAGTCAGCCCCAGCATTTT. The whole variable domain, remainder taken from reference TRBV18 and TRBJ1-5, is NAGVMQNPRHLVRRRGQEARLRCSPMKGHSHVYWYRQLPEEGLKFMVYLQKENIIDESGMPKERFSAEFPKEGPSILRIQQVVRGDSAAYFCASSPPLGQGSQPQHFGDGTRLSIL.

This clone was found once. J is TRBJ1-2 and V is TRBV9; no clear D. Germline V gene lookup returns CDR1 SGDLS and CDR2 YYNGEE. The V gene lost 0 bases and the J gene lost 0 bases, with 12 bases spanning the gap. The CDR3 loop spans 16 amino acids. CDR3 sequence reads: CASSVAEAVTNYGYTF. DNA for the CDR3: TGTGCCAGCAGCGTAGCTGAAGCTGTGACTAACTATGGCTACACCTTC. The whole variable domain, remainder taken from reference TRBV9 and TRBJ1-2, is DSGVTQTPKHLITATGQRVTLRCSPRSGDLSVYWYQQSLDQGLQFLIQYYNGEERAKGNILERFSAQQFPDLHSELNLSSLELGDSALYFCASSVAEAVTNYGYTFGSGTRLTVV.

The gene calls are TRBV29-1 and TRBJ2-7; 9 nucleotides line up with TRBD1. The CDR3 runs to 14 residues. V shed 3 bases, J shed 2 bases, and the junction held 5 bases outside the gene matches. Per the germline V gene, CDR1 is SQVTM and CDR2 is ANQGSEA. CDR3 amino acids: CSVDAGQGPYEQYF. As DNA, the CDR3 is TGCAGCGTTGATGCGGGACAGGGACCCTACGAGCAGTACTTC.

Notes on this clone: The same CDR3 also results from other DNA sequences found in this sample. In nucleotides, the CDR3 is TGCGCCAGCAGCTTGGGTGACAGGGAAGGCAATCAGCCCCAGCATTTT. Its translation: CASSLGDREGNQPQHF. The chain is built from TRBV5-1 and TRBJ1-5, with 7 bases identical to TRBD1. The CDR3 is made up of 16 amino acids. CDR1 SGHRS and CDR2 YFSETQ come from the germline V gene. J lost 2 bases, V lost 0 bases, and 5 bases had no gene match. Looking up the rest from reference TRBV5-1 and TRBJ1-5 gives the full variable domain: KAGVTQTPRYLIKTRGQQVTLSCSPISGHRSVSWYQQTPGQGLQFLFEYFSETQRNKGNFPGRFSGRQFSNSRSEMNVSTLELGDSALYLCASSLGDREGNQPQHFGDGTRLSIL.

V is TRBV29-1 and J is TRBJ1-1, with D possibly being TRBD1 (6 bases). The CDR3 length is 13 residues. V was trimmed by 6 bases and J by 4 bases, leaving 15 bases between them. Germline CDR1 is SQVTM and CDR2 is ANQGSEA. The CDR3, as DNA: TGCAGCGTCCTACAGGGATGGGGCACTGAAGCTTTCTTT. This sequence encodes CSVLQGWGTEAFF.

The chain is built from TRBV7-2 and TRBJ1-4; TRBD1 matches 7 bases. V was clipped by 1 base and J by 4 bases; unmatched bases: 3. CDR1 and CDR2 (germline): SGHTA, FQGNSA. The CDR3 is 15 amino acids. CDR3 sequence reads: CASSLGGQFNEKLFF. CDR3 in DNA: TGTGCCAGCAGCTTAGGGGGACAGTTTAATGAAAAACTGTTTTTT.

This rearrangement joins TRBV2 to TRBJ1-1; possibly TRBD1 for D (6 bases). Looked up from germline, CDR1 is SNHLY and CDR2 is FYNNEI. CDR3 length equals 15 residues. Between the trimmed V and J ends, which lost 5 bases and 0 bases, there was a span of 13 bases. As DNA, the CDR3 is TGTGCCAGCAGTTCCGAGGGGGGGCTGAACACTGAAGCTTTCTTT. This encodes CASSSEGGLNTEAFF.

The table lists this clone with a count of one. CDR3 residues: CASSLGDLSSGNTIYF. The CDR3 DNA reads as TGTGCCAGCAGCTTGGGGGACTTGAGCTCTGGAAACACCATATATTTT. The gene calls are TRBV7-7 and TRBJ1-3; a possible D gene is TRBD1 (5 bases). Trimming cost V 3 bases and J 0 bases, with 12 bases left between them. CDR1 is SSHAT, CDR2 FNYEAQ, per germline (reference sequence). The CDR3 runs 16 residues.

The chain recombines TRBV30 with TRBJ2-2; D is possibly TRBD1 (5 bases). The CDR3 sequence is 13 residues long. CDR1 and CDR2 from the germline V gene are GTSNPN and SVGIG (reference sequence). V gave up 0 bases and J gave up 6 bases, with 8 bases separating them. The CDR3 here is CAWSVRAAGELFF. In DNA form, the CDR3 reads TGTGCCTGGAGTGTCAGGGCCGCCGGGGAGCTGTTTTTT.

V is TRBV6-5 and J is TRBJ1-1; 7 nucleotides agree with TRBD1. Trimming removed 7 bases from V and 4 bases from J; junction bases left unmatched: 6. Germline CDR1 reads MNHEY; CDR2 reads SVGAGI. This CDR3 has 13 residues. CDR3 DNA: TGTGCCAGCAAGGGACAGCTTCTCACTGAAGCTTTCTTT. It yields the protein CASKGQLLTEAFF.

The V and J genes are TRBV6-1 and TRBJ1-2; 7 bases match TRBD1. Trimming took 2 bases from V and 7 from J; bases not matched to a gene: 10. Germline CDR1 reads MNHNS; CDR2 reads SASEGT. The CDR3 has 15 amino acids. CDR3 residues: CASSESRGQSAGYTF. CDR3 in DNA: TGTGCCAGCAGTGAAAGTAGGGGACAGTCCGCTGGCTACACCTTC.

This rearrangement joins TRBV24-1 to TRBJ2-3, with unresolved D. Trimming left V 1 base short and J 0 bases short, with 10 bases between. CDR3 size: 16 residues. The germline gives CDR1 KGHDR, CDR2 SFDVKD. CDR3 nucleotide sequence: TGTGCCACCAGTGATTTAATAGATTCTAGCACAGATACGCAGTATTTT. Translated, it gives CATSDLIDSSTDTQYF.

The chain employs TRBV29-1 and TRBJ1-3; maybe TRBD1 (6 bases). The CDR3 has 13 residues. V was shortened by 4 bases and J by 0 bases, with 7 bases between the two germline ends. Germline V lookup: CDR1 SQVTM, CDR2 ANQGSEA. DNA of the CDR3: TGCAGCGTTGCGGACAGCTCTGGAAACACCATATATTTT. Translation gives CSVADSSGNTIYF.

The CDR3 region is CASSRRTSGFQETQYF. CDR3 nucleotide sequence: TGTGCCAGCAGCCGCAGGACTAGCGGATTTCAAGAGACCCAGTACTTC. The rearrangement links TRBV3-1 (or the pseudogene TRBV3-2) to TRBJ2-5; 10 nucleotides align to TRBD2. The V and J ends lost 4 bases and 2 bases, in that order; junction bases with no gene match: 7. This CDR3 is 16 amino acids long. CDR1 and CDR2 from the germline V gene are LGHDT and YNNKEL (reference sequence).

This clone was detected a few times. CDR3 sequence: CASSLDGQGISGANVLTF. The CDR3 coding sequence is TGCGCCAGCAGCTTGGACGGACAGGGTATATCCGGGGCCAACGTCCTGACTTTC. This chain joins TRBV5-1 and TRBJ2-6; 8 bases are a match to TRBD1. Germline CDR1 and CDR2: SGHRS and YFSETQ. This CDR3 has 18 amino acids. The junction had 9 bases not matched to a gene; V was cut back by 0 bases and J by 4 bases.

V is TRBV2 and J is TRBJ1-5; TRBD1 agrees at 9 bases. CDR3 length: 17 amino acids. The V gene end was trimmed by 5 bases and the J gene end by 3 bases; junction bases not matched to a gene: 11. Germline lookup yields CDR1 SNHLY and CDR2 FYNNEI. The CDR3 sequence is CASSTLQGAPFNQPQHF. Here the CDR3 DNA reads TGTGCCAGCAGTACACTACAGGGGGCTCCTTTCAATCAGCCCCAGCATTTT.

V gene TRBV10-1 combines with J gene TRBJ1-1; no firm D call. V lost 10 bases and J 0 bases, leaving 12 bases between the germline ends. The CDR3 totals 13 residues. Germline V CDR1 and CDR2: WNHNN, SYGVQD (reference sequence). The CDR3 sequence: CATRSSMNTEAFF. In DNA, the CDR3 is TGCGCCACGCGCTCGAGTATGAACACTGAAGCTTTCTTT.

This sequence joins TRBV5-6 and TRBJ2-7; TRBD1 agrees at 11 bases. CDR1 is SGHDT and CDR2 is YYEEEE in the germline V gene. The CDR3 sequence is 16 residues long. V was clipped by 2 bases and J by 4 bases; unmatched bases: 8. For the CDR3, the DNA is TGTGCCAGCAGCTTATCCGGGACAGGGGGTAATTACGAGCAGTACGTC. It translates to CASSLSGTGGNYEQYV.

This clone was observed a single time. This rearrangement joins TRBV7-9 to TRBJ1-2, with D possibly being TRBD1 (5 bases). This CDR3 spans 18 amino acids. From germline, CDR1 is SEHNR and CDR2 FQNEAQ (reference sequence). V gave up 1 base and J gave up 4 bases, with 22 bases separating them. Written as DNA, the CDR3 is TGTGCCAGCAGCTTAGGCCCTCTCGACTCATTCGGGGGCTATGGCTACACCTTC. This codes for CASSLGPLDSFGGYGYTF.

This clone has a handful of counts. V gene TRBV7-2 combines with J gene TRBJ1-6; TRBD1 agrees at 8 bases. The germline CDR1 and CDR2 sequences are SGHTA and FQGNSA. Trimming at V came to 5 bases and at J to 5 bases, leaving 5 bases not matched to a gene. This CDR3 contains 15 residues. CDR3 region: CASSPGQGDNSPLHF. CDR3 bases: TGTGCCAGCAGCCCCGGACAGGGTGATAATTCACCCCTCCACTTT.

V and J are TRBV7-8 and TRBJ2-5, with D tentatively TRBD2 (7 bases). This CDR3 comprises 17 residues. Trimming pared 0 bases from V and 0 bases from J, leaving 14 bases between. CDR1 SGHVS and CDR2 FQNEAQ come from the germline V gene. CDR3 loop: CASSLAGGPLYQETQYF. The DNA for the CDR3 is TGTGCCAGCAGCTTAGCGGGGGGGCCACTCTACCAAGAGACCCAGTACTTC.

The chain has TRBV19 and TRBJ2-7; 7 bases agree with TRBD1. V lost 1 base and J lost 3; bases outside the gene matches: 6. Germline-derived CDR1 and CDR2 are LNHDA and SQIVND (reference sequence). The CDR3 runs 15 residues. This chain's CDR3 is CASSIAPGQDYEQYV. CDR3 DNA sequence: TGTGCCAGTAGTATAGCCCCTGGACAGGACTACGAGCAGTACGTC.

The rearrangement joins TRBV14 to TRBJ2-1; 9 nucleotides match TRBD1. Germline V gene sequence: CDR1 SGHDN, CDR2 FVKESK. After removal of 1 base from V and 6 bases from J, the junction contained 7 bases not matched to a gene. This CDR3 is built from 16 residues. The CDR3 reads CASSQATGGWTNEQFF. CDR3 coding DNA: TGTGCCAGCAGCCAAGCGACAGGGGGTTGGACCAATGAGCAGTTCTTC.

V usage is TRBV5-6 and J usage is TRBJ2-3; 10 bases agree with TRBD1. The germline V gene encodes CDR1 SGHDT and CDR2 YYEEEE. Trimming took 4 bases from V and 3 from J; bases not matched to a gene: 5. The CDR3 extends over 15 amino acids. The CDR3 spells CASSPGTGETDTQYF. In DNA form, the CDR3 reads TGTGCCAGCAGCCCAGGGACAGGGGAGACAGATACGCAGTATTTT.

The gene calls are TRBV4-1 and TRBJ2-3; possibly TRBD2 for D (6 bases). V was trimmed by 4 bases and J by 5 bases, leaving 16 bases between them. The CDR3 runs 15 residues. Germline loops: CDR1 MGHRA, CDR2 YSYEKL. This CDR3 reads CASSPGGSGVDTQYF. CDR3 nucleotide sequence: TGCGCCAGCAGCCCCGGTGGTAGCGGCGTAGATACGCAGTATTTT.